This T cell receptor (beta chain) emerged from a study of blood T cell repertoires in COVID-19 (dated by TCRdb to 2020 to 2022). Study-level background: Samples from collaborators originated in the United States, Italy and Spain and spanned both the acute and convalescent phases of COVID-19. The material from the prospective study consisted of cDNA or gDNA derived from T cells, B-cell-depleted T cells, or PBMCs. Deeply sampled blood TCRbeta repertoires from subjects exposed to, actively infected with, or recovered from COVID-19 were included in the dataset. The repertoires were made available in a free public database intended to serve as a resource for research on the immune response to SARS-CoV-2. The samples were drawn from the first 160 participants of the ongoing ImmuneRACE study and from more than 1,000 subjects provided by 6 global collaborators. The sample metadata nearly always contained a de-identified subject ID, COVID-19 status, age in years and sex. Where available, HLA class I and class II types were taken from metadata supplied by the sample provider and were not determined by assay-based typing.

On this clone: Its binding antigen is unknown. It has no much larger one-base neighbor in the sample; base qualities were not kept.

The immunoSEQ Assay, a bias-controlled multiplex PCR, was used to amplify TCRbeta CDR3 regions from genomic DNA. Per the source publication's procedure: Within the assay, amplification of reference gene primers was used to estimate how many nucleated cells each sample contained. Sequence reads were collapsed and filtered to measure the absolute abundance of every unique TCRbeta CDR3 rearrangement. For each sample, productive Simpson clonality was calculated by taking the square root of Simpson's diversity index across productive rearrangements. Imported from immuneACCESS, the table was reduced by TCRdb to in-frame sequences with V and J called. These copies leave out some clones; in studies compared against another copy, an unresolved V gene accounts for under half, and the cause of the remainder is not known. The V and J calls and clone size come from that table; D and trimming were worked out from the DNA. This sample comprises some 200,000 clones, around four fifths of them detected only once. 0.95% of the sample goes to the ten largest clones.

At one collaborating source in Seattle, patients were enrolled during active infection and were followed longitudinally through the course of disease. Each collaborating institution followed its own protocols to collect whole blood in K2EDTA tubes. Collaborator samples were shipped for TCRbeta analysis as frozen whole blood, isolated PBMCs, or DNA extracted from either sample type. The germline V and J ends show losses of 0 bases and 9 bases respectively, and no gene match explains 10 bases of the junction. The CDR3 goes from the cysteine to the phenylalanine over 16 residues. Of the read, only the CDR3 DNA is kept; its 48 bases are in frame from base 1. CDR1 and CDR2 are read off the germline V gene (reference sequence) as GTSNPN and SVGIG. Study-wide conclusions, independent of this receptor: How much clinical and demographic metadata was included differed by source and by participant, and the metadata was provided uncurated.

The sequenced sample consisted of peripheral blood. This clonotype originated in a man aged 55 to 70 with COVID-19, enrolled during active disease. The V gene is TRBV30 and the J gene is TRBJ1-6, and TRBD1 matches 8 of the central bases. The base sequence is TGTGCCTGGAGTGTACGGGGCAGGGGGCGAGGTTCACCCCTCCACTTT. Its protein product is CAWSVRGRGRGSPLHF.